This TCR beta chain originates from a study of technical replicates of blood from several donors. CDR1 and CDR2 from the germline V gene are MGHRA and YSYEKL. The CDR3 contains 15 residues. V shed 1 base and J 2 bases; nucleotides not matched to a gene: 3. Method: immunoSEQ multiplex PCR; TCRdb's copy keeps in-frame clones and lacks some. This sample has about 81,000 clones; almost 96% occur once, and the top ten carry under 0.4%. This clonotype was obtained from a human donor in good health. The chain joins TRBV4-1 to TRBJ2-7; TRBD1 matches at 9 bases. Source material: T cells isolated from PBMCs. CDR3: CASSQVQGAPYEQYF. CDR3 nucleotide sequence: TGCGCCAGCAGCCAAGTACAGGGGGCCCCCTACGAGCAGTACTTC.